The TCR beta chain under discussion was sequenced for a study of response to subunit inactivated influenza vaccine. V lost 3 bases and J 2 bases, leaving 12 bases between the germline ends. Germline CDR1 reads SGHVS; CDR2 reads FNYEAQ. This CDR3 contains 15 residues. MiXCR, applied by TCRdb to the RT-PCR reads, yields one record per CDR3 protein. The sample has fewer than 650,000 distinct CDR3 sequences; 10% to 15% are singletons. The receptor comes from a man aged 45-65 years who received an inactivated influenza vaccine. Sequencing used PBMCs from blood, obtained about 40 days after vaccination. The chain has TRBV7-6 and TRBJ2-3; no firm D call. The CDR3 region is CASSLSERTTDTQYF. CDR3 in DNA: TGTGCCAGCAGCTTGAGCGAACGAACCACAGATACGCAGTATTTT.